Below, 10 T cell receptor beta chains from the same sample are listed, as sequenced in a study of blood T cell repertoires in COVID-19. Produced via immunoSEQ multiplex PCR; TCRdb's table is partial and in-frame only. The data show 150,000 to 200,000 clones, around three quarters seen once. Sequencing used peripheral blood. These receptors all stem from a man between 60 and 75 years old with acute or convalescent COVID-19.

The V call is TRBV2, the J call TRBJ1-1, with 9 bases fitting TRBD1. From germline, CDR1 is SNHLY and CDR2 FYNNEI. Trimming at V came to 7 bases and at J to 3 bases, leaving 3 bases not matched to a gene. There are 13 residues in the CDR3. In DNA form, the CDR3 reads TGTGCCAGCACTAGGACAGGGGACACTGAAGCTTTCTTT. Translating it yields CASTRTGDTEAFF. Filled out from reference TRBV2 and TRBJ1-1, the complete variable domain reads EPEVTQTPSHQVTQMGQEVILRCVPISNHLYFYWYRQILGQKVEFLVSFYNNEISEKSEIFDDQFSVERPDGSNFTLKIRSTKLEDSAMYFCASTRTGDTEAFFGQGTRLTVV.

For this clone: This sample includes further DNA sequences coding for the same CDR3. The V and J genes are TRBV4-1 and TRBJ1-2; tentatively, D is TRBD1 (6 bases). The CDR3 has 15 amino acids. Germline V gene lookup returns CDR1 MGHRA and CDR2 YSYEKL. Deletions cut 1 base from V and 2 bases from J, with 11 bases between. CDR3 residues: CASSQVVGANYGYTF. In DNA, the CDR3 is TGCGCCAGCAGCCAAGTCGTGGGGGCGAACTATGGCTACACCTTC.

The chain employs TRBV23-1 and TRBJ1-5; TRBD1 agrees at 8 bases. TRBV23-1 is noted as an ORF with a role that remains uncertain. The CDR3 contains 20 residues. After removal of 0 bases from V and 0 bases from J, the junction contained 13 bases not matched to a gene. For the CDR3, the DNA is TGCGCCAGCAGTCAATCAGCCGGACAGGGTGCACTGTGTAGCAATCAGCCCCAGCATTTT. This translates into CASSQSAGQGALCSNQPQHF.

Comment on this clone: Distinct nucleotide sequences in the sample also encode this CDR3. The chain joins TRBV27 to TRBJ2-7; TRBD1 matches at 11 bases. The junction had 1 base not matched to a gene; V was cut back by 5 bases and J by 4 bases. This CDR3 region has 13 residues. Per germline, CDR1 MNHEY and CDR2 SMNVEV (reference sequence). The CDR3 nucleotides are TGTGCCAGCAGTGGGGACAGGGGGTACGAGCAGTACTTC. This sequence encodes CASSGDRGYEQYF.

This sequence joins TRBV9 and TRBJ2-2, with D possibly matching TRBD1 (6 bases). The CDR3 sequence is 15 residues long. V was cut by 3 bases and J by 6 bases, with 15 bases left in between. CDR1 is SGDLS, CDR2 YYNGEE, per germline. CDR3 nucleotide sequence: TGTGCCAGCAGCGACGACAGGAAGGGGTCCGGGGAGCTGTTTTTT. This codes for CASSDDRKGSGELFF.

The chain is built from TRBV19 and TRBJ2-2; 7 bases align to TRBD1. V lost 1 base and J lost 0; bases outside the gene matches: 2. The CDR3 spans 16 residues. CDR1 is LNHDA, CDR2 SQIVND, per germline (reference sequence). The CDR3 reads CASSIGGQANTGELFF. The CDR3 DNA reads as TGTGCCAGTAGTATAGGAGGACAGGCGAACACCGGGGAGCTGTTTTTT.

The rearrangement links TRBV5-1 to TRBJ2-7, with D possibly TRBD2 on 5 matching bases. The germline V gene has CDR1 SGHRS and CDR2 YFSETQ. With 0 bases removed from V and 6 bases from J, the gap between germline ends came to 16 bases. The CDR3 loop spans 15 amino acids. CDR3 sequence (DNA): TGCGCCAGCAGCTTGGGGTCGGGGAGTTTGGGCGAGCAGTACTTC. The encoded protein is CASSLGSGSLGEQYF.

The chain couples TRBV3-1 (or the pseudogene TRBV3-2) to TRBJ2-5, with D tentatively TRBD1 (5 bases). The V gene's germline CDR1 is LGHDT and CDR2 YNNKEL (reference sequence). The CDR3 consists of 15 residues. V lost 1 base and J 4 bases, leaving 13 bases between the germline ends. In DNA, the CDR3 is TGTGCCAGCAGCCAAGGCCCAGGGAAGAGAGAGACCCAGTACTTC. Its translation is CASSQGPGKRETQYF.

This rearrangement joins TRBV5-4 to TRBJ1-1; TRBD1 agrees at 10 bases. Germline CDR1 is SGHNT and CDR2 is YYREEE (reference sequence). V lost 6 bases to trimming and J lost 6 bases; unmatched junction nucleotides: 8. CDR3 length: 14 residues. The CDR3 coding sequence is TGTGCCAGCACGCGACAGGGGGCGCTCGCTGAAGCTTTCTTT. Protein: CASTRQGALAEAFF.

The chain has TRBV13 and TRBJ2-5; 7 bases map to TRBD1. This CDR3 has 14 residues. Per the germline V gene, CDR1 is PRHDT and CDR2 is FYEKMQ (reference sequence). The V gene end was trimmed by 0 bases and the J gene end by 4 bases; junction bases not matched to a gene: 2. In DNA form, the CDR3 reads TGTGCCAGCAGCTTAGGGCAGGGGGTAGAGACCCAGTACTTC. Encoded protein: CASSLGQGVETQYF.